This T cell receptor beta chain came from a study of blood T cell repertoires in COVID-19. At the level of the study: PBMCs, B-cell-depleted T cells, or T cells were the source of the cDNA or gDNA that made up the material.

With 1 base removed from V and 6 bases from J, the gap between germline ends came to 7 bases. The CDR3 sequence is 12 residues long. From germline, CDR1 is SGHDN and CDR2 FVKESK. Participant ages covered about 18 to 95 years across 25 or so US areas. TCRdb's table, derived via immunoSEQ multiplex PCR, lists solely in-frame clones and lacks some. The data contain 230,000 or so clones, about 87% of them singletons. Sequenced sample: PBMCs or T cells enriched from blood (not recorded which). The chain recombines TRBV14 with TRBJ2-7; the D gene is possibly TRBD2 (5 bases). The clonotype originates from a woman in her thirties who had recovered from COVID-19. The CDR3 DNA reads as TGTGCCAGCAGCCAAGCGGAGGTCGAGCAGTACTTC. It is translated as CASSQAEVEQYF. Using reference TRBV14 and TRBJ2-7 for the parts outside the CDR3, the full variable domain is EAGVTQFPSHSVIEKGQTVTLRCDPISGHDNLYWYRRVMGKEIKFLLHFVKESKQDESGMPNNRFLAERTGGTYSTLKVQPAELEDSGVYFCASSQAEVEQYFGPGTRLTVT.